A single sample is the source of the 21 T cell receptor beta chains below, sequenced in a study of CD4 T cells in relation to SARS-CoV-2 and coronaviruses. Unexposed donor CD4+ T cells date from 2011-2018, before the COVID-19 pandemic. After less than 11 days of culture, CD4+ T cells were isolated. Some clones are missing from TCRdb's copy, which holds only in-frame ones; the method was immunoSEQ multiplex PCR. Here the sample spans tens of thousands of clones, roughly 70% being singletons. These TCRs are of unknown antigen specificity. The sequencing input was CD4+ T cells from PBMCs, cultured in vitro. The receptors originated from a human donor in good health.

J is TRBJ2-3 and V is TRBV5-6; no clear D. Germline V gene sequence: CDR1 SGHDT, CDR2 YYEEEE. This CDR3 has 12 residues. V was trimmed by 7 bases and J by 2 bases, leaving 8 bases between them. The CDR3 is CASGTYTDTQYF. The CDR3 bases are TGTGCCAGCGGAACTTACACAGATACGCAGTATTTT.

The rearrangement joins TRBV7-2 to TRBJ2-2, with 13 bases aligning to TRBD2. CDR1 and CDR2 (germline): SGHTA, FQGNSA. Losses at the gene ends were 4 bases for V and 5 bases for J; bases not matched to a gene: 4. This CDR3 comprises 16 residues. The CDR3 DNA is TGTGCCAGCAGCTCGGGACTAGCGGGGAGGACCGGGGAGCTGTTTTTT. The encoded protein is CASSSGLAGRTGELFF.

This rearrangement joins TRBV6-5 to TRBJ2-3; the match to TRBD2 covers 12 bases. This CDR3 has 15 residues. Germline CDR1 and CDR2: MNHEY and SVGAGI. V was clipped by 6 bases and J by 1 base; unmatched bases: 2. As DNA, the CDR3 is TGTGCCAGCAGAGGGACTAGCGGGCGCACAGATACGCAGTATTTT. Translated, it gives CASRGTSGRTDTQYF.

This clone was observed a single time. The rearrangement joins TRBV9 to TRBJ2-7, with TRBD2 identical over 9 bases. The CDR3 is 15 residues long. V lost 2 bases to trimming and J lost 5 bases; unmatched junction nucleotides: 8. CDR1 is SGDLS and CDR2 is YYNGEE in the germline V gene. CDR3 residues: CASSVVPAGGNEQYF. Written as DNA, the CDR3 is TGTGCCAGCAGCGTCGTCCCAGCGGGGGGCAACGAGCAGTACTTC.

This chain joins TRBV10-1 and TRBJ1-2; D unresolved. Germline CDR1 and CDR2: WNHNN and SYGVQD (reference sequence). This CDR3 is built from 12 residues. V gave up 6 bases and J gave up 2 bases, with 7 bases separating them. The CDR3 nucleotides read TGCGCCAGCAGAGGACGGAACTATGGCTACACCTTC. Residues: CASRGRNYGYTF.

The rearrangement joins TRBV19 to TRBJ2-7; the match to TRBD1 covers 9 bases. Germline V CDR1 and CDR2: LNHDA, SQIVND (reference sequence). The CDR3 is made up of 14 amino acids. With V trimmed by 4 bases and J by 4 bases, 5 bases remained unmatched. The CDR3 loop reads CASSNRGTGYEQYF. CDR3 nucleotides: TGTGCCAGTAGTAACAGGGGGACAGGGTACGAGCAGTACTTC.

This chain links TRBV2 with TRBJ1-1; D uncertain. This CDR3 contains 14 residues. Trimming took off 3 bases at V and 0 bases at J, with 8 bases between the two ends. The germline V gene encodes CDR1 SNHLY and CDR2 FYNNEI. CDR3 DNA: TGTGCCAGCAGTGATGTGAGCATGAACACTGAAGCTTTCTTT. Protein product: CASSDVSMNTEAFF. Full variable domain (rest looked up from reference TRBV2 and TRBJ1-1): EPEVTQTPSHQVTQMGQEVILRCVPISNHLYFYWYRQILGQKVEFLVSFYNNEISEKSEIFDDQFSVERPDGSNFTLKIRSTKLEDSAMYFCASSDVSMNTEAFFGQGTRLTVV.

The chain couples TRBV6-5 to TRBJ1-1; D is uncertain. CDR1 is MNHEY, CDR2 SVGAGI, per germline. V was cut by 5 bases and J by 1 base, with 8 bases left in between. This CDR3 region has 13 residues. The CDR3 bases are TGTGCCAGCAGTATGGTCCGGAACACTGAAGCTTTCTTT. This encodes CASSMVRNTEAFF.

The DNA of the CDR3 is TGCGCCAGCAGTCCCCAGCGGGGGGGCCGGGGCGAGCAGTACTTC. Its translation is CASSPQRGGRGEQYF. This chain uses TRBV10-1 with TRBJ2-7; 10 bases line up with TRBD2. The CDR3 has 15 amino acids. Germline CDR1 and CDR2: WNHNN and SYGVQD (reference sequence). V lost 5 bases and J lost 6; bases outside the gene matches: 10.

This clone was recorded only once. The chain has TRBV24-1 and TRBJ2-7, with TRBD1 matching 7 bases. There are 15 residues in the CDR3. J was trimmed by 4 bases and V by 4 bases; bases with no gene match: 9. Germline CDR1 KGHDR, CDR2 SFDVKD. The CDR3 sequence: CATSDPGQARYEQYF. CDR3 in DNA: TGTGCCACCAGTGACCCTGGACAGGCCCGATACGAGCAGTACTTC.

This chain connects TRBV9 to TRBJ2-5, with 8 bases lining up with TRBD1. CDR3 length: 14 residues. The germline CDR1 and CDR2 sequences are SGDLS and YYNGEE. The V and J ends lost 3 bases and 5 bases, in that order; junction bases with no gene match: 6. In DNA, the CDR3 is TGTGCCAGCAGCGCAGGACAGGGCCGGGAGACCCAGTACTTC. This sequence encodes CASSAGQGRETQYF.

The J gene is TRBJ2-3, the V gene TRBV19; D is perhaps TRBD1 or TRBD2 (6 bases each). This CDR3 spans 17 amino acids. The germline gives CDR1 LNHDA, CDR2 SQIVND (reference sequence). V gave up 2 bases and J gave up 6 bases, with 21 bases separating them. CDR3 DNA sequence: TGTGCCAGTAGTATAAACGCAGGGGCTAGCGTGAGGGATACGCAGTATTTT. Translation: CASSINAGASVRDTQYF.

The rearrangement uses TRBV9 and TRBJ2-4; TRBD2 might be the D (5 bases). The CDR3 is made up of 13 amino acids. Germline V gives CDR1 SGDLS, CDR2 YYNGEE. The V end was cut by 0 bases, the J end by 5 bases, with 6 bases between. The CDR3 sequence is CASSVAGENIQYF. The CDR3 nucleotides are TGTGCCAGCAGCGTAGCCGGGGAAAACATTCAGTACTTC. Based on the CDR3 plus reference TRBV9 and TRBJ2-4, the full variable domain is DSGVTQTPKHLITATGQRVTLRCSPRSGDLSVYWYQQSLDQGLQFLIQYYNGEERAKGNILERFSAQQFPDLHSELNLSSLELGDSALYFCASSVAGENIQYFGAGTRLSVL.

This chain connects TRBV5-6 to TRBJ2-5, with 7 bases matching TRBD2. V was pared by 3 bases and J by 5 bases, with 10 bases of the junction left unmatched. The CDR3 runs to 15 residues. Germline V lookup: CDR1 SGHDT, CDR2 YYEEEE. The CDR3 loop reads CASSSGPQGGETQYF. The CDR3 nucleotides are TGTGCCAGCAGCTCGGGACCCCAGGGAGGGGAGACCCAGTACTTC.

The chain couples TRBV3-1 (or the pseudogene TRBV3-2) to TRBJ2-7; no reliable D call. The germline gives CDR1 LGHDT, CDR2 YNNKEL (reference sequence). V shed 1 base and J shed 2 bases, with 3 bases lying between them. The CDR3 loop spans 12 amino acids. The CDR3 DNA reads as TGTGCCAGCAGCCAAGGAACCTACGAGCAGTACTTC. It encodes CASSQGTYEQYF.

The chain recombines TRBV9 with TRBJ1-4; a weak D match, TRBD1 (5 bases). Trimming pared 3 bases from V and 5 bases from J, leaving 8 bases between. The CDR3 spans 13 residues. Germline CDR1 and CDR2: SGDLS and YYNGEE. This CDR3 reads CASSGYRNEKLFF. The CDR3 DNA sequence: TGTGCCAGCAGCGGTTACAGGAATGAAAAACTGTTTTTT. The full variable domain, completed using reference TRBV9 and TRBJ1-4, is DSGVTQTPKHLITATGQRVTLRCSPRSGDLSVYWYQQSLDQGLQFLIQYYNGEERAKGNILERFSAQQFPDLHSELNLSSLELGDSALYFCASSGYRNEKLFFGSGTQLSVL.

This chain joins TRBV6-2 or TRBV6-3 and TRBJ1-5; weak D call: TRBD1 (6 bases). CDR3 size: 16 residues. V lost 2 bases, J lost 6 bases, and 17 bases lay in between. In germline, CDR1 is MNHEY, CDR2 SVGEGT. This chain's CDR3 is CASSYGGRGNRQPQHF. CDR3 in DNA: TGTGCCAGCAGTTACGGGGGCAGGGGTAATCGTCAGCCCCAGCATTTT.

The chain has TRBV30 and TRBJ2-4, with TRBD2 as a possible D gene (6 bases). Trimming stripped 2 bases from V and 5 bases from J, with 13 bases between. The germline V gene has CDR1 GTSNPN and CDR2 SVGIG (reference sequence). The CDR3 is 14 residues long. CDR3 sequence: CAWSLFGGQNIQYF. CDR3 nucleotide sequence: TGTGCCTGGAGTTTATTCGGAGGGCAAAACATTCAGTACTTC.

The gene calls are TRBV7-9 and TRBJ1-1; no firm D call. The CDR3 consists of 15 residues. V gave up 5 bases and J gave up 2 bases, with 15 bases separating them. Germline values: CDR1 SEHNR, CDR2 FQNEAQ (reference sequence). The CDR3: CASSQGRRFNTEAFF. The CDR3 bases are TGTGCCAGCAGCCAAGGGCGGAGGTTCAACACTGAAGCTTTCTTT. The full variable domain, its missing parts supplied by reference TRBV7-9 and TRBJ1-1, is DTGVSQNPRHKITKRGQNVTFRCDPISEHNRLYWYRQTLGQGPEFLTYFQNEAQLEKSRLLSDRFSAERPKGSFSTLEIQRTEQGDSAMYLCASSQGRRFNTEAFFGQGTRLTVV.

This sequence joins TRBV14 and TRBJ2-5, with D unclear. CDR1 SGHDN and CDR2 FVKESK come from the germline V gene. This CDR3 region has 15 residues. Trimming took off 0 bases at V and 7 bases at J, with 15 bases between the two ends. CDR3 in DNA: TGTGCCAGCAGCCAAGATCACCCGGACCTAGGGACCCAGTACTTC. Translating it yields CASSQDHPDLGTQYF.

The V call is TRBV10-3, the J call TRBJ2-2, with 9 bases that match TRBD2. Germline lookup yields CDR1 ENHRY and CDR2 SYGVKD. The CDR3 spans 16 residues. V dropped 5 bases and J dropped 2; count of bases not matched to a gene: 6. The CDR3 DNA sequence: TGTGCCATCAGTTCTACTAGCGGGTATAACACCGGGGAGCTGTTTTTT. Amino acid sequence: CAISSTSGYNTGELFF.